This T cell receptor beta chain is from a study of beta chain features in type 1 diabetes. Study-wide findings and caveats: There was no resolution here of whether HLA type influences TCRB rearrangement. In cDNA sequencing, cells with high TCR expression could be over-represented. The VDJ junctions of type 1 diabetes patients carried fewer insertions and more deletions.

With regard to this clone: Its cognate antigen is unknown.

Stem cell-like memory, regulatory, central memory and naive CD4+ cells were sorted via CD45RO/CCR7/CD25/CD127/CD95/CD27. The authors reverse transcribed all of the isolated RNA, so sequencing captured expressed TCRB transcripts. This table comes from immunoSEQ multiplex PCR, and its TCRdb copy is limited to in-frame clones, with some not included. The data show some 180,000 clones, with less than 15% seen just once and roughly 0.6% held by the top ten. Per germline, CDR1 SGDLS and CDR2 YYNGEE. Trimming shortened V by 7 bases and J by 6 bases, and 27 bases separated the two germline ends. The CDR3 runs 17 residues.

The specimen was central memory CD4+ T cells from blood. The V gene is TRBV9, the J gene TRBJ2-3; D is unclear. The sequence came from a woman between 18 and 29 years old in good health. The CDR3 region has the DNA TGTGCCAGCGGCCCTTTTCAACGGGTCTTTTCAATGGATACGCAGTATTTT. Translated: CASGPFQRVFSMDTQYF.